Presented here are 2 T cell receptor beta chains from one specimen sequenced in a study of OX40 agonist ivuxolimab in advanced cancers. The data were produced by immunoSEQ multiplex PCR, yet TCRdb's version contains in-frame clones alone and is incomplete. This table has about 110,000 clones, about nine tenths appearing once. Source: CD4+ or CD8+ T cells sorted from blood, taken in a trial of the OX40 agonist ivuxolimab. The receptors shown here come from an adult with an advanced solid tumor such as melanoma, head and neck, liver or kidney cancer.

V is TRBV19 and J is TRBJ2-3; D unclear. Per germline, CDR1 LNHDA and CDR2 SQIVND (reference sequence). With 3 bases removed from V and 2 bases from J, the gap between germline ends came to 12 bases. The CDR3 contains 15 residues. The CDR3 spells CASSMIPENTDTQYF. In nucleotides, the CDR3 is TGTGCCAGTAGTATGATTCCAGAAAACACAGATACGCAGTATTTT.

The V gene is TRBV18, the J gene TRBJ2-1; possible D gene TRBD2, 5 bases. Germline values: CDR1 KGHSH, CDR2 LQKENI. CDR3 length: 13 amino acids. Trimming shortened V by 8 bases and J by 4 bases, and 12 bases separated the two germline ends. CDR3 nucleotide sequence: TGTGCCAGCCACCCGAGGGAGTACAATGAGCAGTTCTTC. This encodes CASHPREYNEQFF.